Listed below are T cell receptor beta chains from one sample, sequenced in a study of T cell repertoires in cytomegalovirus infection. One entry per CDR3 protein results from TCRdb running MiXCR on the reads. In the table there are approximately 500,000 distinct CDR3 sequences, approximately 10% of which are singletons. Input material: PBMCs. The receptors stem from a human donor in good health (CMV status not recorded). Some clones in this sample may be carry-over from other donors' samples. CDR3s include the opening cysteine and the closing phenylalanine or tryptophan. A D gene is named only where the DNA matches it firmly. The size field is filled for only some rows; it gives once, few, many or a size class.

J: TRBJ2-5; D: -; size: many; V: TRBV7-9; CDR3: CASSVGVGGQETQYF; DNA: TGTGCCAGCAGCGTGGGGGTTGGGGGCCAAGAGACCCAGTACTTC
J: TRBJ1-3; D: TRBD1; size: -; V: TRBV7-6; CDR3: CASSLGTGVVGNTIYF; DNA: TGTGCCAGCAGCCTGGGGACAGGGGTGGTTGGAAACACCATATATTTT
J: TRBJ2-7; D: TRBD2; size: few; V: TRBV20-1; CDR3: CSATALAGLRGEQYF; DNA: TGCAGTGCTACCGCCTTAGCGGGCCTCCGGGGAGAGCAGTACTTC
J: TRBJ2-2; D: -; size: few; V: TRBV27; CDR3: CASSFLPGGAGELFF; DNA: TGTGCCAGCAGCTTCCTCCCTGGGGGAGCCGGGGAGCTGTTTTTT
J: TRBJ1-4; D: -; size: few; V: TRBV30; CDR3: CAWSVGSATNEKLFF; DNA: TGTGCCTGGAGTGTTGGGAGTGCAACTAATGAAAAACTGTTTTTT
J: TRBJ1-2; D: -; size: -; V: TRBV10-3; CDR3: CAIMDSNYGYTF; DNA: TGTGCCATCATGGATTCTAACTATGGCTACACCTTC
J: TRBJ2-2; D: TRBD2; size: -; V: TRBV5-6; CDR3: CASSPGPLAVNTGELFF; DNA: TGTGCCAGCTCACCCGGGCCCCTAGCGGTGAACACCGGGGAGCTGTTTTTT
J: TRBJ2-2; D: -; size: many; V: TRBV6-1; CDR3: CASSEAASGGANTGELFF; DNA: TGTGCCAGCAGTGAAGCGGCCTCCGGAGGGGCCAACACCGGGGAGCTGTTTTTT
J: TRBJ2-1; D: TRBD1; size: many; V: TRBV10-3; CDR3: CAISDSGTGKNEQFF; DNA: TGTGCCATCAGTGACTCCGGGACAGGGAAGAATGAGCAGTTCTTC
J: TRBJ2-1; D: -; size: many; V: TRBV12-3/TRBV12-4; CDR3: CASSLAEYRVANEQFF; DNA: TGTGCCAGCAGTTTAGCGGAGTACAGGGTGGCCAATGAGCAGTTCTTC
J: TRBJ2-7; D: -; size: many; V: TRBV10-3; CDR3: CAISESIARVLIDEQYF; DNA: TGTGCCATCAGTGAGTCAATAGCGAGAGTTTTAATAGACGAGCAGTACTTC
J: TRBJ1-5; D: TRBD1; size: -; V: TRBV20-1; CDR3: CSAPDRGEIYSNQPQHF; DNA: TGCAGTGCTCCCGACAGGGGGGAAATTTATAGCAATCAGCCCCAGCATTTT
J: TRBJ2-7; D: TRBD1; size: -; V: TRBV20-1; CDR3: CSGPKQGAGEQYF; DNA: TGCAGTGGGCCTAAACAGGGGGCTGGAGAGCAGTACTTC
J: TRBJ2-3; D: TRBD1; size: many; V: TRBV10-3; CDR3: CAISGRDRGFTDTQYF; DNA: TGTGCCATCAGCGGAAGAGACAGGGGATTCACAGATACGCAGTATTTT
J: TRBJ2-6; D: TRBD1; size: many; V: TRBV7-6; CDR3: CASSGTGLGANVLTF; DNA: TGTGCCAGCAGCGGGACAGGGTTGGGGGCCAACGTCCTGACTTTC
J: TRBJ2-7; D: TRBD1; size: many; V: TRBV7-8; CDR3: CASSLRDRDYEQYF; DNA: TGTGCCAGCAGCCTCCGGGACAGGGACTACGAGCAGTACTTC
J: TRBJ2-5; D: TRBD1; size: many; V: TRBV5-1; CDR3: CASGLGQGGETQYF; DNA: TGCGCCAGCGGCCTGGGACAGGGAGGAGAGACCCAGTACTTC
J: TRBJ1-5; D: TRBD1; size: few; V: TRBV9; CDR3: CASSRGQEYQPQHF; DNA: TGTGCCAGCAGCCGGGGACAGGAGTATCAGCCCCAGCATTTT
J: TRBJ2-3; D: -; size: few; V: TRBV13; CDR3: CASSRVSGTDTQYF; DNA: TGTGCCAGCAGCAGGGTTTCGGGCACAGATACGCAGTATTTT
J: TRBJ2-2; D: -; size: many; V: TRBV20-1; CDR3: CSARDQGVTGELFF; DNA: TGCAGTGCTAGAGATCAAGGGGTGACCGGGGAGCTGTTTTTT
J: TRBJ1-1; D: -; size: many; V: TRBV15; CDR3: CATSKGTGTPNTEAFF; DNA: TGTGCCACCAGTAAGGGAACAGGGACCCCGAACACTGAAGCTTTCTTT
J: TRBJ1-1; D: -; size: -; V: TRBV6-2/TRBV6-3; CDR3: CASNDGGVEAFF; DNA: TGTGCCAGCAACGACGGAGGGGTTGAAGCTTTCTTT
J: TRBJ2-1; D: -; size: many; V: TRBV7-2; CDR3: CASSFLASHEQFF; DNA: TGTGCCAGCAGCTTCCTAGCGTCCCATGAGCAGTTCTTC
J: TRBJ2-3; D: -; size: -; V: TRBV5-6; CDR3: CASTLTRQSTDTQYF; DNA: TGTGCCAGCACCTTAACGAGACAGAGCACAGATACGCAGTATTTT
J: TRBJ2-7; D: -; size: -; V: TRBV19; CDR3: CASRRPGGGAYEQYF; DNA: TGTGCCAGTAGGCGGCCTGGCGGAGGAGCCTACGAGCAGTACTTC
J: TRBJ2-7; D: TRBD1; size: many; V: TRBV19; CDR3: CASSTRDSPGISYEQYF; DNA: TGTGCCAGTAGTACTCGGGACAGCCCAGGGATCTCCTACGAGCAGTACTTC
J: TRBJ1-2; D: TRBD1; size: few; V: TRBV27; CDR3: CASSLRDSNGYTF; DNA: TGTGCCAGCAGTTTAAGGGACAGCAATGGCTACACCTTC
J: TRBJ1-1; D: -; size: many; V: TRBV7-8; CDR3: CASSQQGRWAFF; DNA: TGTGCCAGCAGCCAACAGGGACGTTGGGCTTTCTTT
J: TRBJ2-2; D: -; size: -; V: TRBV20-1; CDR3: CSASTSRDSTGELFF; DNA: TGCAGTGCGAGCACTAGCCGGGATTCCACCGGGGAGCTGTTTTTT
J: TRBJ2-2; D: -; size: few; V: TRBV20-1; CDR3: CSAFDRNTGELFF; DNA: TGCAGTGCTTTCGACAGAAACACCGGGGAGCTGTTTTTT
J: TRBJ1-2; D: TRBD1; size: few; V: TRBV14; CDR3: CASSQEAGGLNGYTF; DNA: TGTGCCAGCAGCCAAGAGGCAGGGGGCCTTAATGGCTACACCTTC
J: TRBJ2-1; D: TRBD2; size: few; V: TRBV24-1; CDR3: CATRRTSEDEQFF; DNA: TGTGCCACCAGGAGGACTAGTGAAGATGAGCAGTTCTTC
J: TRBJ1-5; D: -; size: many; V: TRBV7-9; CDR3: CASSRDTSNQPQHF; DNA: TGTGCCAGCAGCCGTGACACTAGCAATCAGCCCCAGCATTTT
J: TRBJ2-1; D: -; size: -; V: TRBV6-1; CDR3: CTSSEDEGGSSYNEQFF; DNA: TGTACCAGCAGCGAAGATGAGGGAGGTAGCTCCTACAATGAGCAGTTCTTC
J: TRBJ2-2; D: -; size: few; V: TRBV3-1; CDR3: CASSKIQGTGELFF; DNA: TGTGCCAGCAGTAAGATACAGGGCACCGGGGAGCTGTTTTTT
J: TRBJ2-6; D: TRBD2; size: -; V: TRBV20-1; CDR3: CSARDREAAHSSSGANVLTF; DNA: TGCAGTGCTAGAGATCGGGAGGCTGCCCATTCTTCCTCTGGGGCCAACGTCCTGACTTTC
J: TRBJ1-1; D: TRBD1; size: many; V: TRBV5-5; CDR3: CASSFWQGGAEAFF; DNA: TGTGCCAGCAGCTTCTGGCAAGGGGGCGCTGAAGCTTTCTTT
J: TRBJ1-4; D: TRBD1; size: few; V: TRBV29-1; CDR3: CSASRDSEKLFF; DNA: TGCAGCGCCAGCCGGGACAGTGAAAAACTGTTTTTT
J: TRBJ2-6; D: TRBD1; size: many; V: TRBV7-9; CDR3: CASSAQGAGGANVLTF; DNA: TGTGCCAGCAGCGCGCAGGGGGCTGGTGGGGCCAACGTCCTGACTTTC
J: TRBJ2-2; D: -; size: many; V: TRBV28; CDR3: CASARSANTGELFF; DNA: TGTGCCAGCGCGAGGTCCGCGAACACCGGGGAGCTGTTTTTT
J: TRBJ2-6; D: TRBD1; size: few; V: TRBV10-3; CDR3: CAISGQDSGANVLTF; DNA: TGTGCCATCAGCGGACAGGACTCTGGGGCCAACGTCCTGACTTTC
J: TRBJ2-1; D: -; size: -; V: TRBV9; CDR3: CASSPRVSSYNERFF; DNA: TGTGCCAGCAGCCCTAGAGTAAGCTCCTACAATGAGCGGTTCTTC
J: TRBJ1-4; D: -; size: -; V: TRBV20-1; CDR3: CSSRVPVTVNEKLFF; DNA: TGCAGTTCTAGAGTCCCCGTGACAGTTAATGAAAAACTGTTTTTT
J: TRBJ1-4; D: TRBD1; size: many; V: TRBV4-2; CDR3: CASSQGADRANEKLFF; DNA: TGTGCCAGCAGCCAAGGAGCGGACAGGGCTAATGAAAAACTGTTTTTT
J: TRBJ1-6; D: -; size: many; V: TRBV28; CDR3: CASSFLNRNSPLHF; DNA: TGTGCCAGCAGTTTTCTTAATCGAAATTCACCCCTCCACTTT